The present T cell receptor (beta chain) was sequenced within a study of regulatory T cells. Study-level results: Patient repertoires had restricted TRB V-J pairs and skewed V and J usage, most in Tregs.

Autoimmunity was present in every CD3G-deficient patient, worse in two. At testing, patients were 2 to 39 years old, with reduced naive and increased memory T-cell proportions. The PCR used 52 TRBV and 13 TRBJ primers. Clones were read by immunoSEQ multiplex PCR, and TCRdb kept only the in-frame ones, dropping some. The sample comprises more than 15,000 clones, roughly nine tenths of which are singletons, and approximately 30% rests with the top ten. This clone is labeled medium-sized. Antigen unknown. Sequencing used CD8+ T cells sorted from blood. The clonotype was recovered from a person aged 18 to 35 with CD3G deficiency.

The CDR3 nucleotides are TGTGCCAGCAGCTTAAGTTTCTCAGATACGCAGTATTTT. Translated, it gives CASSLSFSDTQYF. The rearrangement joins TRBV7-6 to TRBJ2-3; the D is unclear. Trimming cost V 2 bases and J 4 bases, with 7 bases left between them. The CDR3 is 13 residues long. The V gene's germline CDR1 is SGHVS and CDR2 FNYEAQ. Complete variable domain (other parts from reference TRBV7-6 and TRBJ2-3): GAGVSQSPRYKVTKRGQDVALRCDPISGHVSLYWYRQALGQGPEFLTYFNYEAQQDKSGLPNDRFSAERPEGSISTLTIQRTEQRDSAMYRCASSLSFSDTQYFGPGTRLTVL.